Shown below are 8 T cell receptor beta chains from a single sample sequenced in a study of T cell changes during pregnancy in multiple sclerosis. Using immunoSEQ multiplex PCR, the repertoire was profiled, and TCRdb retains in-frame clones only, with some absent. The sample records over 55,000 clones, approximately 87% being singletons. The specimen was peripheral blood, collected after pregnancy. These receptors came from a female donor in good health, enrolled as a control in a pregnancy study.

This sequence joins TRBV30 and TRBJ2-7, with 10 bases aligning to TRBD1. There are 12 residues in the CDR3. V lost 4 bases, J lost 13 bases, and 10 bases stayed unmatched. CDR1 and CDR2 (germline): GTSNPN, SVGIG (reference sequence). CDR3 nucleotides: TGTGCCTGGACCGGGACAGGGGTATCCCCCTACTTC. Translated, it gives CAWTGTGVSPYF.

V and J are TRBV7-2 and TRBJ1-1; D remains unclear. Germline V CDR1 and CDR2: SGHTA, FQGNSA. This CDR3 contains 15 residues. The germline V and J ends were trimmed by 1 base and 1 base, with 10 bases remaining between them. CDR3 residues: CASSLVGNPNTEAFF. CDR3 in DNA: TGTGCCAGCAGCTTAGTGGGCAATCCGAACACTGAAGCTTTCTTT.

This clone was picked up one time. The rearrangement joins TRBV29-1 to TRBJ1-1; D call uncertain. The CDR3 is 13 residues long. Trimming left V 5 bases short and J 1 base short, with 11 bases between. The germline V gene has CDR1 SQVTM and CDR2 ANQGSEA. CDR3 DNA: TGCAGCGTTTACGGGATGGGGAACACTGAAGCTTTCTTT. Amino acid sequence: CSVYGMGNTEAFF.

The genes are TRBV27 and TRBJ1-2; D gene ambiguous. CDR1 and CDR2 from the germline V gene are MNHEY and SMNVEV (reference sequence). The CDR3 covers 14 residues. With 5 bases removed from V and 0 bases from J, the gap between germline ends came to 10 bases. DNA for the CDR3: TGTGCCAGCAGTCCACGCCAGGCTAACTATGGCTACACCTTC. It yields the protein CASSPRQANYGYTF.

CDR3 loop: CASSGAGETYEQYF. DNA of the CDR3: TGTGCCAGCAGCGGTGCAGGGGAGACCTACGAGCAGTACTTC. V is TRBV6-5 and J is TRBJ2-7, with D possibly being TRBD1 (6 bases). This CDR3 is built from 14 residues. V was clipped by 6 bases and J by 2 bases, with 14 bases between them. The germline gives CDR1 MNHEY, CDR2 SVGAGI.

The J gene is TRBJ1-2, the V gene TRBV29-1, with 7 bases lining up with TRBD1. The ends lost 3 bases at V and 4 bases at J; junction bases unmatched: 5. Germline V CDR1 and CDR2: SQVTM, ANQGSEA. The length of the CDR3 is 13 residues. CDR3 sequence (DNA): TGCAGCGTTGAGCCAGGGGGAATCTATGGCTACACCTTC. Translation: CSVEPGGIYGYTF.

The chain links TRBV5-5 to TRBJ1-4; 10 nucleotides agree with TRBD1. The V gene end was trimmed by 4 bases and the J gene end by 8 bases; junction bases not matched to a gene: 8. The CDR3 is 15 amino acids. Germline loops: CDR1 SGHKS, CDR2 YYEKEE (reference sequence). The CDR3, as DNA: TGTGCCAGCAGCCCAGGGGGACAGGGGAGCGAAAAACTGTTTTTT. Translation: CASSPGGQGSEKLFF. Drawing the rest from reference TRBV5-5 and TRBJ1-4, the complete variable domain is DAGVTQSPTHLIKTRGQQVTLRCSPISGHKSVSWYQQVLGQGPQFIFQYYEKEERGRGNFPDRFSARQFPNYSSELNVNALLLGDSALYLCASSPGGQGSEKLFFGSGTQLSVL.

This chain links TRBV18 with TRBJ2-1, with D perhaps matching TRBD1 (6 bases). V lost 2 bases, J lost 8 bases, and 10 bases lay in between. Germline loops: CDR1 KGHSH, CDR2 LQKENI. The CDR3 is 13 amino acids. CDR3 DNA sequence: TGTGCCAGCTCACCAAGGGGGAGCGATGAGCAGTTCTTC. Protein product: CASSPRGSDEQFF.